The clone carrying this T cell receptor (beta chain) was picked up many times. The antigen is unknown. This entry comes from a study of T cells in Graves' hyperthyroidism and ophthalmopathy. V gave up 0 bases and J gave up 0 bases, with 6 bases separating them. The CDR3 consists of 15 residues. Germline V gives CDR1 MNHEY, CDR2 SVGAGI. From approximately 9.5 ml of fresh peripheral blood, PBMCs were isolated. Amplification of TCR beta CDR3 regions was performed using RNA transcripts as template. HTBI primers were the set used in a first-round RT-PCR of the TCR CDR3. TCRdb redid the calling of the multiplex PCR reads with MiXCR, one entry per CDR3 protein. Of approximately 400,000 distinct CDR3 sequences listed, over 15% are singletons. General study points: Researchers found most expanded thyroid clonotypes above 0.001 in blood as well.

Input material: blood. The chain employs TRBV6-5 and TRBJ1-3; D is undetermined. This TCR was recovered from a woman under 30 with Graves' hyperthyroidism. For the CDR3, the DNA is TGTGCCAGCAGTTACTCACCAGGCTCTGGAAACACCATATATTTT. This sequence encodes CASSYSPGSGNTIYF.